These T cell receptor beta chains were read from a single sample in a study of T-cell reconstitution after alpha-beta-depleted transplantation in children. TCRdb re-called the PCR reads with MiXCR, one entry per CDR3 protein. This table has approximately 590,000 distinct CDR3 sequences, roughly a tenth appearing once. Sequencing used PBMCs from the stem cell graft donor, obtained from the stem cell graft. The receptors originated from a human donor who donated a stem cell graft to a child with acute myeloid leukemia. The CDR3 runs from the conserved cysteine through the conserved F or W. A D gene is named only where the DNA matches it firmly. Rows may omit the clone size; those that give it use once, few, many or a size class.

d_call	v_call	j_call	clone_size	cdr3_aa	cdr3_nt
.	TRBV20-1	TRBJ2-1	.	CSAQVPSRYEQFF	TGCAGTGCTCAAGTCCCTAGCAGGTATGAGCAGTTCTTC
TRBD1	TRBV29-1	TRBJ1-2	many	CSVRDSLYGYTF	TGCAGCGTCCGGGACAGTCTTTATGGCTACACCTTC
TRBD2	TRBV7-2	TRBJ2-5	.	CASSGLAGVGETQYF	TGTGCCAGCAGCGGTCTAGCGGGAGTAGGGGAGACCCAGTACTTC
TRBD1	TRBV25-1	TRBJ2-4	few	CASSEVKGAKNIQYF	TGTGCCAGCAGTGAAGTAAAGGGGGCAAAAAACATTCAGTACTTC
.	TRBV5-1	TRBJ2-1	few	CASSLEADYNEQFF	TGCGCCAGCAGCTTGGAGGCGGATTACAATGAGCAGTTCTTC
.	TRBV5-4	TRBJ2-3	many	CASSLTSDTQYF	TGTGCCAGCAGCCTGACATCAGATACGCAGTATTTT
TRBD2	TRBV6-8	TRBJ2-7	many	CASSYQRGHLAGSYEQYF	TGTGCCAGCAGTTACCAGCGGGGGCATTTAGCGGGGTCCTACGAGCAGTACTTC
TRBD1	TRBV18	TRBJ2-7	.	CASTYRQGYEQYF	TGTGCCAGCACCTACCGACAGGGCTACGAGCAGTACTTC
TRBD2	TRBV27	TRBJ2-5	many	CASSFKAGGLRETQYF	TGTGCCAGCAGTTTCAAAGCGGGAGGTTTGAGAGAGACCCAGTACTTC
TRBD2	TRBV5-1	TRBJ2-1	many	CASSLVPAGPNEQFF	TGCGCCAGCAGCTTGGTTCCAGCGGGACCCAATGAGCAGTTCTTC
.	TRBV7-9	TRBJ2-1	few	CASSPLSMGDSDYEQFF	TGTGCCAGCAGCCCACTAAGCATGGGGGATTCAGATTATGAGCAGTTCTTC
.	TRBV29-1	TRBJ1-1	.	CSVAGLMNTEAFF	TGCAGCGTTGCAGGACTGATGAACACTGAAGCTTTCTTT
.	TRBV4-3	TRBJ2-3	few	CASSQGSSPSTDTQYF	TGCGCCAGCAGCCAAGGTTCATCCCCTAGCACAGATACGCAGTATTTT
.	TRBV12-3/TRBV12-4	TRBJ2-7	many	CASSFTSYEQYF	TGTGCCAGCAGTTTTACCTCATACGAGCAGTACTTC
.	TRBV5-6	TRBJ1-2	few	CASSPTGTLTWGYTF	TGTGCCAGCAGCCCTACCGGGACGCTCACTTGGGGCTACACCTTC
.	TRBV7-9	TRBJ2-3	many	CASRGEQNPSTDTQYF	TGTGCCAGCAGAGGCGAACAAAATCCAAGCACAGATACGCAGTATTTT
.	TRBV10-3	TRBJ2-3	many	CAISESSALGSRTDTQYF	TGTGCCATCAGTGAGTCGTCGGCGTTAGGAAGCCGCACAGATACGCAGTATTTT
.	TRBV20-1	TRBJ2-3	.	CCARDGSAGRGTDTQYF	TGCTGTGCTAGAGATGGGTCTGCGGGACGGGGCACAGATACGCAGTATTTT
TRBD1	TRBV28	TRBJ1-1	few	CASSLWTGQNTEAFF	TGTGCCAGCAGTTTATGGACAGGGCAGAACACTGAAGCTTTCTTT
.	TRBV6-5	TRBJ1-6	.	CASSYTRKSPNSPLHF	TGTGCCAGCAGCTACACGAGGAAATCCCCTAATTCACCCCTCCACTTT
TRBD2	TRBV20-1	TRBJ2-1	many	CSPATSGREQFF	TGCAGTCCGGCGACTAGCGGGAGGGAGCAGTTCTTC
.	TRBV12-3/TRBV12-4	TRBJ2-7	many	CASSPRQGRSEQYF	TGTGCCAGCAGTCCCCGGCAGGGGAGATCCGAGCAGTACTTC
TRBD2	TRBV6-2/TRBV6-3	TRBJ2-7	few	CASSYSILGGRPQSYEQYF	TGTGCCAGCAGTTACTCGATACTCGGCGGGAGGCCCCAGTCGTACGAGCAGTACTTC
TRBD2	TRBV20-1	TRBJ2-2	many	CSARDKTSGGNTGELFF	TGCAGTGCTAGAGATAAAACTAGCGGGGGAAACACCGGGGAGCTGTTTTTT